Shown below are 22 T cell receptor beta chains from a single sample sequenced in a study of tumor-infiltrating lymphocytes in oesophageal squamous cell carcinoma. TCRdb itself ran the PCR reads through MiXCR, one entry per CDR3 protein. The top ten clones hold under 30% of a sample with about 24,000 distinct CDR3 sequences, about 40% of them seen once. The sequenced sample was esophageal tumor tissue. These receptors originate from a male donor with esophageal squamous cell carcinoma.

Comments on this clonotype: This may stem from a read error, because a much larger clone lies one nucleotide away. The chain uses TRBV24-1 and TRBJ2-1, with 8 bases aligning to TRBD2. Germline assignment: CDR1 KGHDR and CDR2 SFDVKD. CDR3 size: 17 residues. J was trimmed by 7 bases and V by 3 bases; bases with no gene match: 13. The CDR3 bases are TGTGCCACCAGTGATCCCCGGACTAGCAGGATTAAAAATGAGCAGTTCTTC. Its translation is CATSDPRTSRIKNEQFF.

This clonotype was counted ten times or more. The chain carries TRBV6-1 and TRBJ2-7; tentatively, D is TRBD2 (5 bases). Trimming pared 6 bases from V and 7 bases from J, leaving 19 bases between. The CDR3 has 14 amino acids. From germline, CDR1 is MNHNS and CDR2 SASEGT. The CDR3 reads CASSSYPGPGEQYF. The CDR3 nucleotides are TGTGCCAGCAGCTCATACCCCGGGCCGGGGGAGCAGTACTTC.

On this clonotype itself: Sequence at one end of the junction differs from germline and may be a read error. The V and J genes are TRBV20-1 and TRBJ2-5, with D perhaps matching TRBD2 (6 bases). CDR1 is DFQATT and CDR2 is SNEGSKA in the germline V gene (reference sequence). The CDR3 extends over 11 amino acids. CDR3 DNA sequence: TGCAGTACCGCTAGGGGAGGAACCCTCCACTTC. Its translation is CSTARGGTLHF.

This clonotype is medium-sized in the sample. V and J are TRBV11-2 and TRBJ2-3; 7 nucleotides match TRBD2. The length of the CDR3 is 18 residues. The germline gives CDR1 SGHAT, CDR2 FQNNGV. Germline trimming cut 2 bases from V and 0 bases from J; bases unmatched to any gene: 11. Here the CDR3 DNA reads TGTGCCAGCAGCTTACAGGCCACCTTTAGCGGGAGCACAGATACGCAGTATTTT. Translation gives CASSLQATFSGSTDTQYF.

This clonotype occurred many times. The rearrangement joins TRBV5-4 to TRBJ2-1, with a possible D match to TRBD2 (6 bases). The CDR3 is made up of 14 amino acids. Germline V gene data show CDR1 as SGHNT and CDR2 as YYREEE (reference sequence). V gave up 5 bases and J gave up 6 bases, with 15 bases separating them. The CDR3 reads CASSKRELRNEQFF. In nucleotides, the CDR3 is TGTGCCAGCAGTAAACGGGAGCTTCGCAATGAGCAGTTCTTC.

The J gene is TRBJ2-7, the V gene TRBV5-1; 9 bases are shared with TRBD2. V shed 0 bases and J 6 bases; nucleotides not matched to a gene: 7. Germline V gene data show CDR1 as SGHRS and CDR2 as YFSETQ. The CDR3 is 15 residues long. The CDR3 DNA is TGCGCCAGCAGCTTGGAGCGGGGGGCGGGTGCCGAGCAGTACTTC. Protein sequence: CASSLERGAGAEQYF.

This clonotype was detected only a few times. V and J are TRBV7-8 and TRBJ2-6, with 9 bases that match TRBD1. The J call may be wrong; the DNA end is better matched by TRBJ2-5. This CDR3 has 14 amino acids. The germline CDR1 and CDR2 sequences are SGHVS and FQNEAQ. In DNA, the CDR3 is TGTGCCAGCAGTTCGGACAGGGGTTTAGAGACCCAGTACTTC. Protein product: CASSSDRGLETQYF.

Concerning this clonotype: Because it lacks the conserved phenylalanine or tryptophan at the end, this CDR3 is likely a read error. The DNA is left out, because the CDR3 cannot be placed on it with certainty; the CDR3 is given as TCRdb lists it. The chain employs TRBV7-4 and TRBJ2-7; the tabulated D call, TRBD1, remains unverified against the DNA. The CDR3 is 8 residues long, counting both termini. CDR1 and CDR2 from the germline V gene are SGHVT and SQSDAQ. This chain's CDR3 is CASSLGDR.

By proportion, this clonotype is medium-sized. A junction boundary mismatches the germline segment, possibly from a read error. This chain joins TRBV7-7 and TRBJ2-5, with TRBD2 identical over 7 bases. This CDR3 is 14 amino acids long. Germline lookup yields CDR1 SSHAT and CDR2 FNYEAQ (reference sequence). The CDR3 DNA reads TGTGCTAGCAGCGTCGGACTAGTAGAGGAGACCCAGTACTTC. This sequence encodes CASSVGLVEETQYF.

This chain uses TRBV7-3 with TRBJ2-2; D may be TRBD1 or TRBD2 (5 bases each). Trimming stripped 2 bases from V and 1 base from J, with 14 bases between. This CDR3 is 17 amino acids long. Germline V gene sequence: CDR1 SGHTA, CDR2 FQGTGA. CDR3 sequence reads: CASSLGSGPLNTGELFF. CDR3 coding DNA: TGTGCCAGCAGCTTAGGGTCGGGACCCTTGAACACCGGGGAGCTGTTTTTT.

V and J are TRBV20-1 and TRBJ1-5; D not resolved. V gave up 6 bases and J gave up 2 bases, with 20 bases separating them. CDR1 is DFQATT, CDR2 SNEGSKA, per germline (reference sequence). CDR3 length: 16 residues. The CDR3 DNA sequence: TGCAGTGCCCATATCATGGGAAAAGGCGGCAATCAGCCCCAGCATTTT. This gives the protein CSAHIMGKGGNQPQHF.

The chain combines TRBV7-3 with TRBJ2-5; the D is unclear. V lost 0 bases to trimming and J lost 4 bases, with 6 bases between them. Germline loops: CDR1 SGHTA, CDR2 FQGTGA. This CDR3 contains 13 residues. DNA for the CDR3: TGTGCCAGCAGCTTAACCGGCCCAGAGACCCAGTACTTC. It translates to CASSLTGPETQYF.

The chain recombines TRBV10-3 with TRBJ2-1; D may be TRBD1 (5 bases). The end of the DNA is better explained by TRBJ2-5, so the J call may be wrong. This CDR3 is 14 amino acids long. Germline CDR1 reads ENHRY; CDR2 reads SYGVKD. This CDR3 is CAISGQGGMETQYF. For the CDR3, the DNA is TGTGCCATCAGTGGTCAGGGTGGGATGGAGACCCAGTACTTC.

This chain's CDR3 is CASSLLNEQFF. In DNA, the CDR3 is TGTGCCAGCAGCTTGTTAAATGAGCAGTTCTTC. The gene calls are TRBV7-8 and TRBJ2-1; D ambiguous. V was pared by 3 bases and J by 7 bases, with 4 bases between. There are 11 residues in the CDR3. Germline V gene sequence: CDR1 SGHVS, CDR2 FQNEAQ. Full variable domain (outside the CDR3, taken from reference TRBV7-8 and TRBJ2-1): GAGVSQSPRYKVAKRGQDVALRCDPISGHVSLFWYQQALGQGPEFLTYFQNEAQLDKSGLPSDRFFAERPEGSVSTLKIQRTQQEDSAVYLCASSLLNEQFFGPGTRLTVL.

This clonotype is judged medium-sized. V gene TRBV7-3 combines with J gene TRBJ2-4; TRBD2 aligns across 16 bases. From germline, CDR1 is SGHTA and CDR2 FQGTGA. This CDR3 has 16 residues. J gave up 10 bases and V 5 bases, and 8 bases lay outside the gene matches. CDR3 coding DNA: TGTGCCAGCAGCCTCGGGACTAGCGGGGGGGCAGGGATTCAGTACTTC. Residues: CASSLGTSGGAGIQYF.

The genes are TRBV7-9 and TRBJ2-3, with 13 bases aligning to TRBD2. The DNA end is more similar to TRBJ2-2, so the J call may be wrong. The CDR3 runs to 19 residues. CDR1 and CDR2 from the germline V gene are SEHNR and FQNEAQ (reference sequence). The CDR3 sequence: CASSLGVTSGRTNTGELFF. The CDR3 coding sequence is TGTGCCAGCAGCTTAGGTGTGACTAGCGGGAGGACGAACACCGGGGAGCTGTTTTTT.

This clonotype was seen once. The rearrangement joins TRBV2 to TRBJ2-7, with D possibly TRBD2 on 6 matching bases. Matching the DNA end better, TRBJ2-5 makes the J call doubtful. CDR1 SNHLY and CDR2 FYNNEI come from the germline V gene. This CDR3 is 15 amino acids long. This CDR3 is CASSFGGVKGETQYF. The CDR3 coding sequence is TGTGCCAGCAGTTTCGGCGGGGTCAAAGGAGAGACCCAGTACTTC.

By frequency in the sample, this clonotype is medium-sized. The DNA for the CDR3 is TGTGCCAGCAGTTTTTCCAATGAGCAGTTCTTC. Protein: CASSFSNEQFF. The chain is built from TRBV28 and TRBJ2-1; D gene unclear. The CDR3 spans 11 residues. V lost 3 bases and J 6 bases, leaving 3 bases between the germline ends. Germline V lookup: CDR1 MDHEN, CDR2 SYDVKM.

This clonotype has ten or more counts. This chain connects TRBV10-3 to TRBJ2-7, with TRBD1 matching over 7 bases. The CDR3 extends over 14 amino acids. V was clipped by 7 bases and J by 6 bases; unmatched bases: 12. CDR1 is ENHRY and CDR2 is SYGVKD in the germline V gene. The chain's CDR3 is CAINHGQVQGEQYF. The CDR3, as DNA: TGTGCCATCAATCATGGACAGGTCCAGGGCGAGCAGTACTTC.

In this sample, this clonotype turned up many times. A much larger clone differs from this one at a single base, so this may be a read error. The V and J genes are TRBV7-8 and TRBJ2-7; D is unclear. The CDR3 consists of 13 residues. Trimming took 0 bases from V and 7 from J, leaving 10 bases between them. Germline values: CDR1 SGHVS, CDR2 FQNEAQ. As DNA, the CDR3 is TGTGCCAGCAGCTTAGCACGGTACAATGAGCAGTACTTC. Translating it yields CASSLARYNEQYF.

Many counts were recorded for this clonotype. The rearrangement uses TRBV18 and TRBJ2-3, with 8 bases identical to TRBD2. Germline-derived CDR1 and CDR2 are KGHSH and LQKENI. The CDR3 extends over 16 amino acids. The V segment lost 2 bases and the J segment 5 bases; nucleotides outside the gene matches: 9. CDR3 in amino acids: CASSPATGGLKDTQYF. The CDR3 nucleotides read TGTGCCAGCTCACCAGCTACGGGGGGGCTAAAAGATACGCAGTATTTT.

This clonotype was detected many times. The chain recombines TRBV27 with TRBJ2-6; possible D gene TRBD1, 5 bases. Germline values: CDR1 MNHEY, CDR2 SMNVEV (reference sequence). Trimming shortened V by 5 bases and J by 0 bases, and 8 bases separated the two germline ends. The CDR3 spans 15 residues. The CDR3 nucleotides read TGTGCCAGCAGTCGCACAGGCTCTGGGGCCAACGTCCTGACTTTC. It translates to CASSRTGSGANVLTF.